This T cell receptor beta chain derives from a study of blood T cell repertoires in COVID-19. Across the whole study: From the United States, Italy and Spain came samples of acute and convalescent COVID-19. Sample material is recorded as cDNA or gDNA derived from T cells, B-cell-depleted T cells, or PBMCs.

Original processing notes: By means of reference gene primer amplification, nucleated cell counts were estimated. The repertoire was sequenced with immunoSEQ multiplex PCR; TCRdb's copy has only in-frame clones and lacks some. For V, J and clone size, that table is used; D and trimming come from the DNA. This table holds 150,000 to 200,000 clones, roughly 89% found once. Germline lookup yields CDR1 SGHDN and CDR2 FVKESK. Deletions cut 2 bases from V and 6 bases from J, with 19 bases between. The CDR3 loop spans 16 amino acids. This clonotype was obtained from a woman aged 50 to 60 with acute or convalescent COVID-19. Sequenced input: peripheral blood. The chain links TRBV14 to TRBJ1-2; D perhaps matches TRBD1 (5 bases). DNA of the CDR3: TGTGCCAGCAGCCAAAACCCCTGGGGCCTTGGGGATGGCTACACCTTC. Translated, it gives CASSQNPWGLGDGYTF. Full variable domain (outside the CDR3, taken from reference TRBV14 and TRBJ1-2): EAGVTQFPSHSVIEKGQTVTLRCDPISGHDNLYWYRRVMGKEIKFLLHFVKESKQDESGMPNNRFLAERTGGTYSTLKVQPAELEDSGVYFCASSQNPWGLGDGYTFGSGTRLTVV.